This entry lists 3 T cell receptor beta chains sequenced from one sample in a study of blood T cell repertoires in COVID-19. Assay: immunoSEQ multiplex PCR; the TCRdb copy retains only in-frame clones and omits some. This table holds 300,000 to 500,000 clones, over 75% found once. What was sequenced was PBMCs or T cells enriched from blood (not recorded which). The source is a woman aged 40 to 50 with acute COVID-19.

The DNA for the CDR3 is TGTGCCAGCAGCTCTCGGACAGGGTTGGAGACCCAGTACTTC. Its translation is CASSSRTGLETQYF. The chain is built from TRBV7-2 and TRBJ2-5; 8 nucleotides line up with TRBD1. The CDR3 spans 14 residues. V dropped 4 bases and J dropped 5; count of bases not matched to a gene: 6. Germline V gene sequence: CDR1 SGHTA, CDR2 FQGNSA.

The V gene is TRBV20-1, the J gene TRBJ2-6, with D perhaps matching TRBD1 (5 bases). Trimming removed 3 bases from V and 3 bases from J, with 18 bases in between. CDR1 is DFQATT and CDR2 is SNEGSKA in the germline V gene (reference sequence). The CDR3 length is 17 residues. The CDR3 is CSASKGNAAHGANVLTF. The CDR3 nucleotides read TGCAGTGCTAGTAAGGGGAATGCTGCCCATGGGGCCAACGTCCTGACTTTC.

This clone was observed a single time. This sequence joins TRBV18 and TRBJ1-2; D gene uncertain. Germline assignment: CDR1 KGHSH and CDR2 LQKENI. Trimming removed 0 bases at V and 2 bases at J, with 4 bases between. This CDR3 is 13 amino acids long. The CDR3 sequence: CASSPPSNYGYTF. DNA of the CDR3: TGTGCCAGCTCACCACCGAGCAACTATGGCTACACCTTC.